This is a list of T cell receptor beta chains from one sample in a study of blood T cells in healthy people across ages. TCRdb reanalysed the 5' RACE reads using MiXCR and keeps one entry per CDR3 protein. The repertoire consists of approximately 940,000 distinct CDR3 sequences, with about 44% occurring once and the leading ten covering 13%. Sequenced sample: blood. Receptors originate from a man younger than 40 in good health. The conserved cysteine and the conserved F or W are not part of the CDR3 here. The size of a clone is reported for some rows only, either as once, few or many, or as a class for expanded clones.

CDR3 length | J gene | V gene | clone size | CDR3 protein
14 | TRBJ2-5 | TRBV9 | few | ASSVGEGGLIETQY
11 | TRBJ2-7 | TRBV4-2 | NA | ASSQVIGDEQY
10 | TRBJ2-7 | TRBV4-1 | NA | ASAARGDEQY
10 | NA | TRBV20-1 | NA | SERGVQETQF
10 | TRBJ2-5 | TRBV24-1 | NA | ATQGLTETQY
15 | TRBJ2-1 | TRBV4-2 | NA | ASSQAKRPNLYNEQF
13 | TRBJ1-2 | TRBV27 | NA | ASSEDSAPNYGYT
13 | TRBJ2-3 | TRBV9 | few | ASSVAVLGPDTQY
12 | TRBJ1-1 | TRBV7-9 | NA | ASSYPGWNTEAF
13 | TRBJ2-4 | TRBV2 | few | ASSLQGKGKNIQY
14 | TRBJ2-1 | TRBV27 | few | ASTAAGGPAYNEQF
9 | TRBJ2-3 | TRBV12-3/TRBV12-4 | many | ASSAGDTQY
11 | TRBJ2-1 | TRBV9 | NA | ASSPFRFDEQF
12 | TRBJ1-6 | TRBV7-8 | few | ASSAGTTIWPLH
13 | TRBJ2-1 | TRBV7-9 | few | ASRGDPSSYNEQF
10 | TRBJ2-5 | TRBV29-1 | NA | SAGTSEGTQY
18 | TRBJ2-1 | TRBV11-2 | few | ASSANWGQGASGRENEQF
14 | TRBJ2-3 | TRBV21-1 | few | ASSKAEEARGDTQY
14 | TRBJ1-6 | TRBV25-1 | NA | ASSVLSDEANSPLH
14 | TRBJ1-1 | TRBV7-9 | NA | ASSLKGTGEAAEAF
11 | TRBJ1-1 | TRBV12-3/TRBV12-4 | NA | ASSSAGVTEAF
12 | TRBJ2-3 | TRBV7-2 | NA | ASSTRQGRDTRY
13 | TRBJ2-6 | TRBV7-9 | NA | ASSSAESGANVLT
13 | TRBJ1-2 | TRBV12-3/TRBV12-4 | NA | ASSPQLGVNYGYT
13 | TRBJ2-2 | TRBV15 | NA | ATSRGGDFAGELF
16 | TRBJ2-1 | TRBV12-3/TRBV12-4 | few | ASSRRDRGFRAHDEQF
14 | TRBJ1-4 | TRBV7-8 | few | ASSRTDRTTNEKLF
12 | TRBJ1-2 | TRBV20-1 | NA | SARDAARAHGYT
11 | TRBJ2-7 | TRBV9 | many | ASSSDSAYEQY
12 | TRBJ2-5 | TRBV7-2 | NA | ASSLRRFTETQY
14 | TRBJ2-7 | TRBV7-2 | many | ASSLVSQASSYEQY
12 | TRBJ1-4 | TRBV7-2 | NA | ASKQTGLNEKLF
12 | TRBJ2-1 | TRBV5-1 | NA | ASSSGEEYTEQF
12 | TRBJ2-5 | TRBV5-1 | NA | ASSLEGSKETQY
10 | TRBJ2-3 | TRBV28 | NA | ASSGGAPAQY
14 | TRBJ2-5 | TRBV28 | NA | ASSSAERVGGKTQY
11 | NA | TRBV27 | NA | VSSVQGGPEQY
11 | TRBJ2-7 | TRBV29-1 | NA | SVEDWTSREQY
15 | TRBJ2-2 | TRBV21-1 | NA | ASSSPPGQGNTGELF
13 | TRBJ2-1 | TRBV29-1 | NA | SVGRAGVSYNEQF
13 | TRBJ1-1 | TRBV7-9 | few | ASSLVSTGGSEAF
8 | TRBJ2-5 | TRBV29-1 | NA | SVFPETQY
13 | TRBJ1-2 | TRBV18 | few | ASSPRKGDNYGYT